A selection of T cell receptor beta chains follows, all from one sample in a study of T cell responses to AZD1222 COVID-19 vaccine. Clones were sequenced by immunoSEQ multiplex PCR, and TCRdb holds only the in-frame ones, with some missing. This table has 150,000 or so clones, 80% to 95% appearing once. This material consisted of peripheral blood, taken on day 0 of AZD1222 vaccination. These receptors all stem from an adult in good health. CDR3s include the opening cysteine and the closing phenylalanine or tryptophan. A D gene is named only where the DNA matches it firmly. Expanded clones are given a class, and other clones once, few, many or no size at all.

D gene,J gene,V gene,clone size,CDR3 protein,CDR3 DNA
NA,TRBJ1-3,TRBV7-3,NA,CASSLLGGGSGNTIYF,TGTGCCAGCAGCTTACTTGGAGGGGGCTCTGGAAACACCATATATTTT
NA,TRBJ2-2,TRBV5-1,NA,CASSWTTENTGELFF,TGCGCCAGCAGCTGGACGACGGAGAACACCGGGGAGCTGTTTTTT
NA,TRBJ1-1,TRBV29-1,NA,CSAAGTEAFF,TGCAGCGCCGCCGGCACTGAAGCTTTCTTT
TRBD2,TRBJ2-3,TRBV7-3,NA,CASSLRSGGTDTQYF,TGTGCCAGCAGCTTAAGGAGCGGGGGCACAGATACGCAGTATTTT
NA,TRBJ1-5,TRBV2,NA,CASSDRQGAQPQHF,TGTGCCAGCAGTGATCGGCAGGGTGCCCAGCCCCAGCATTTT
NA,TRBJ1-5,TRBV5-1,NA,CASSPGVLSNQPQHF,TGCGCCAGCAGCCCGGGGGTCCTTAGCAATCAGCCCCAGCATTTT
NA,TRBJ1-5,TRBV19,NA,CASTPGWGQSNQPQHF,TGTGCCAGTACCCCGGGATGGGGACAAAGCAATCAGCCCCAGCATTTT
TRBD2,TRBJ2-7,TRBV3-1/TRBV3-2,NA,CASSPSGGSSYEQYF,TGTGCCAGCAGCCCTAGCGGGGGGAGCTCCTACGAGCAGTACTTC
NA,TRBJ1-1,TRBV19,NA,CASSNDRSGGLAEAFF,TGTGCCAGTAGTAACGACCGATCGGGGGGCCTAGCTGAAGCTTTCTTT
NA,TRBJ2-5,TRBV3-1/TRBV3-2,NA,CASATTTQETQYF,TGTGCCAGTGCTACGACTACGCAAGAGACCCAGTACTTC
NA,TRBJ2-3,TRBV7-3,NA,CASSLSSVSTDTQYF,TGTGCCAGCAGCTTAAGTAGTGTTTCCACAGATACGCAGTATTTT
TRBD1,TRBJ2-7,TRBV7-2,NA,CASSPPGQGTYEQYF,TGTGCCAGCAGCCCACCGGGACAGGGGACCTACGAGCAGTACTTC
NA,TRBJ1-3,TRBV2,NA,CASSVRGGDSGNTIYF,TGTGCCAGCAGTGTAAGGGGAGGGGACTCTGGAAACACCATATATTTT
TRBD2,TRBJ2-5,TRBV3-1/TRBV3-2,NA,CASSQVAQRGKTQYF,TGTGCCAGCAGCCAAGTAGCCCAGCGGGGGAAGACCCAGTACTTC
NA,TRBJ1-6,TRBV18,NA,CASSPRQSPLHF,TGTGCCAGCTCACCCAGACAGTCACCCCTCCACTTT
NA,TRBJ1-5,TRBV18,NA,CASSPGVDQPQHF,TGTGCCAGCTCACCAGGTGTAGATCAGCCCCAGCATTTT
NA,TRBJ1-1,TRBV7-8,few,CASSQGGGGTEAFF,TGTGCCAGCAGCCAAGGGGGTGGGGGCACTGAAGCTTTCTTT
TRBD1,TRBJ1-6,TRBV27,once,CASKQGWTSPLHF,TGTGCCAGCAAACAGGGGTGGACATCACCCCTCCACTTT
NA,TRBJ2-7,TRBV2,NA,CASSDASYEQYF,TGTGCCAGCAGTGACGCCAGCTACGAGCAGTACTTC
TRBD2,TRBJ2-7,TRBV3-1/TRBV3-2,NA,CASSQGSGGLREQYF,TGTGCCAGCAGCCAAGGCTCGGGAGGTTTGCGCGAGCAGTACTTC
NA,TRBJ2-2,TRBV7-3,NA,CASSPSITNTGELFF,TGTGCCAGCAGCCCCAGTATTACGAACACCGGGGAGCTGTTTTTT
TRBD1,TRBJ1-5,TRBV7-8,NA,CASSQSRQGGQPQHF,TGTGCCAGCAGCCAATCTCGACAGGGGGGGCAGCCCCAGCATTTT
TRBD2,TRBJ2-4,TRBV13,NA,CASRLAGLKNIQYF,TGTGCCAGCAGACTAGCGGGATTGAAAAACATTCAGTACTTC
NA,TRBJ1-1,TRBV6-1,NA,CASSESRVLGTEAFF,TGTGCCAGCAGTGAAAGCCGGGTCTTAGGCACTGAAGCTTTCTTT
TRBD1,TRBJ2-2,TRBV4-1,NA,CASREFGTGTVGELFF,TGCGCCAGCAGGGAATTCGGGACAGGGACGGTCGGGGAGCTGTTTTTT
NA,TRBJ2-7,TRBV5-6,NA,CASSIGTLYEQYF,TGTGCCAGCAGCATTGGGACCCTCTACGAGCAGTACTTC
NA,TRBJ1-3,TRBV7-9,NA,CASSPDTGSGNTIYF,TGTGCCAGCAGTCCCGACACCGGCTCTGGAAACACCATATATTTT
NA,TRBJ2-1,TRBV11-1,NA,CASSLAPGYQPGNEQFF,TGTGCCAGCAGCTTAGCGCCAGGCTACCAACCCGGGAATGAGCAGTTCTTC
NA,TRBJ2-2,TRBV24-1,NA,CATSDSGVFDTGELFF,TGTGCCACCAGTGATTCAGGGGTATTTGACACCGGGGAGCTGTTTTTT
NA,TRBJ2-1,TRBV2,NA,CASSGAASSYNEQFF,TGTGCCAGCAGTGGGGCTGCAAGCTCCTACAATGAGCAGTTCTTC
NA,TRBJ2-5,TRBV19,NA,CASGAGETQYF,TGTGCCAGTGGCGCTGGAGAGACCCAGTACTTC
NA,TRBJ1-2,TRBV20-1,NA,CSASVSRDVLIYGYTF,TGCAGTGCTAGTGTGTCCAGGGATGTTCTCATCTATGGCTACACCTTC
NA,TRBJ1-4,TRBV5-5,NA,CASSLGLGLGTGNEKLFF,TGTGCCAGCAGCTTGGGTCTCGGATTGGGGACCGGTAATGAAAAACTGTTTTTT
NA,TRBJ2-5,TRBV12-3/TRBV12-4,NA,CASSLGEETQYF,TGTGCCAGCAGTTTAGGAGAAGAGACCCAGTACTTC
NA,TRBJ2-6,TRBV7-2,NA,CASTSRGSGANVLTF,TGTGCCAGCACCTCCCGAGGCTCTGGGGCCAACGTCCTGACTTTC
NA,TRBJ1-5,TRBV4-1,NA,CASSQERQGGNQPQHF,TGCGCCAGCAGCCAAGAGCGTCAGGGAGGCAATCAGCCCCAGCATTTT
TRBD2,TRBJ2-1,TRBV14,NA,CASRGGYNEQFF,TGTGCCAGCAGGGGGGGGTACAATGAGCAGTTCTTC
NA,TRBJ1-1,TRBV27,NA,CASSLWIGQGSEAFF,TGTGCCAGCAGTTTGTGGATCGGGCAGGGCTCTGAAGCTTTCTTT
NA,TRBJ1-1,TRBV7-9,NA,CASSLMNTEAFF,TGTGCCAGCAGCTTAATGAACACTGAAGCTTTCTTT
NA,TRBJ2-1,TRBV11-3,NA,CASSLDRGSYNEQFF,TGTGCCAGCAGCTTAGACCGGGGCTCCTACAATGAGCAGTTCTTC
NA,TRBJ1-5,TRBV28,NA,CASSLYPGSNQPQHF,TGTGCCAGCAGTTTATATCCAGGGAGCAATCAGCCCCAGCATTTT
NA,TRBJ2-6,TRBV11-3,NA,CASSPGEGRANVLTF,TGTGCCAGCAGCCCTGGTGAGGGGAGGGCCAACGTCCTGACTTTC
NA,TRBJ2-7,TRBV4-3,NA,CASSQVWTSSGTYEQYF,TGCGCCAGCAGCCAAGTTTGGACCTCTTCAGGCACCTACGAGCAGTACTTC
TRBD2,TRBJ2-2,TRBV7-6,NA,CASSLVLAGNTGELFF,TGTGCCAGCAGCTTAGTGCTAGCGGGGAACACCGGGGAGCTGTTTTTT
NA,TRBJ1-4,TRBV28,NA,CASTQEATNEKLFF,TGTGCCAGCACTCAGGAGGCAACTAATGAAAAACTGTTTTTT
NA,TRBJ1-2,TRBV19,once,CASSPRGIVNYGYTF,TGTGCCAGTAGTCCCCGTGGGATCGTTAACTATGGCTACACCTTC
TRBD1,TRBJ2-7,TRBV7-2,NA,CASTPTGTGNTYEQYF,TGTGCCAGCACCCCCACCGGGACAGGAAACACCTACGAGCAGTACTTC
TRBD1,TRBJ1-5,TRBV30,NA,CAWSGQGVQPQHF,TGTGCCTGGAGTGGTCAGGGGGTCCAGCCCCAGCATTTT
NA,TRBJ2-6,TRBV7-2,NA,CASSTGWGGANVLTF,TGTGCCAGCAGCACAGGTTGGGGTGGGGCCAACGTCCTGACTTTC
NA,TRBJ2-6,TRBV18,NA,CASSPRDQGSGANVLTF,TGTGCCAGCTCACCACGAGATCAGGGTTCTGGGGCCAACGTCCTGACTTTC
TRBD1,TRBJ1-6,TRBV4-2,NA,CASSPRGADNSPLHF,TGTGCCAGCAGCCCCAGGGGGGCGGATAATTCACCCCTCCACTTT
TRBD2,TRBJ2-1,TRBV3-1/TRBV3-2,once,CASSQGLRSGMYNEQFF,TGTGCCAGCAGCCAAGGATTGAGGAGCGGGATGTACAATGAGCAGTTCTTC
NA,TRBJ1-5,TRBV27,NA,CASSLYGGRGDQPQHF,TGTGCCAGCAGTTTATATGGGGGGCGAGGGGATCAGCCCCAGCATTTT
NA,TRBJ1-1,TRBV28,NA,CASISRVGPTEAFF,TGTGCCAGCATTTCGCGCGTGGGGCCGACTGAAGCTTTCTTT
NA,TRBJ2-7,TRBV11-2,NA,CASSTQGGYYEQYF,TGTGCCAGCAGCACACAGGGAGGGTACTACGAGCAGTACTTC
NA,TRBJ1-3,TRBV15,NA,CATSRETGAQGTIYF,TGTGCCACCAGCAGAGAGACAGGCGCCCAGGGCACCATATATTTT